This T cell receptor beta chain was sequenced during a study of blood T cells in healthy people across ages. Primed by a sample-barcoded 5' primer and a J-beta primer mix, a second PCR proceeded for roughly 7 to 12 cycles. Each CDR3 protein is one row after TCRdb ran MiXCR on the 5' RACE reads. The table has 750,000 or so distinct CDR3 sequences, 20% to 25% seen once. CDR3 length: 14 residues. CDR1 is MNHEY and CDR2 is SMNVEV in the germline V gene (reference sequence). V dropped 3 bases and J dropped 5; count of bases not matched to a gene: 7. The same data also went into a second study, on T cells of mothers and their children.

Sequencing was done on a sample of blood. The chain links TRBV27 to TRBJ2-7; 7 nucleotides align to TRBD1. This TCR came from a boy between 10 and 17 years old in good health. The CDR3 DNA sequence: TGTGCCAGCAGTTTCTTGGGACAGACCCACGAGCAGTACTTC. Translation gives CASSFLGQTHEQYF.